This T cell receptor beta chain was documented in a study of Ad26.COV2.S vaccination and SARS-CoV-2 variants (dated by TCRdb to the early 2020s). Concerning the study at large: Vaccine-arm donors were drawn from COV1001, a multicentre, randomized, double-blind, placebo-controlled phase I-IIa trial of Ad26.COV2.S in healthy adults. Ad26.COV2.S was administered intramuscularly at 5 x 10^10 or 1 x 10^11 viral particles, either as a single shot or as two shots given 56 days apart. Investigators did not know the trial group allocation while performing experiments and assessing outcomes. The TCR-sequenced set comprised about 32 samples: some 19 Ad26.COV2.S vaccine recipients, 5 placebo recipients and 8 SARS-CoV-2 convalescent individuals. The specificity and breadth of SARS-CoV-2-reactive T cell receptors after Ad26.COV2.S vaccination were assessed by TCRbeta repertoire sequencing. Trial participants were randomized into five groups of five, in which low-dose or high-dose Ad26.COV2.S was given once or twice, or placebo was given on both occasions.

As concerns this clone: The clone's antigen remains unknown. No base qualities exist here, and no much larger clone lies one base off it.

Trimming removed 3 bases from V and 4 bases from J; the gene matches leave 7 bases unexplained. The CDR3 holds 16 amino acids from the cysteine to the phenylalanine. The kept DNA is CDR3 alone, 48 bases in frame from the first base. CDR1 and CDR2 are read off the germline V gene (reference sequence) as SGHNT and YYREEE. What the treatment or condition label conveys for this sample: around 19 received Ad26.COV2.S at low or high dose, single or two shots; 5 received placebo; per-sample allocation not given. For vaccine and placebo recipients, repertoires were sequenced using samples collected on day 63 after the first injection. Cohort 1b enrolled about two dozen adults aged 18-55 years at a single site in Boston, USA, between 29 July and 7 August 2020. As a vaccine, Ad26.COV2.S was a replication-incompetent adenovirus type 26 vector that expressed a prefusion-stabilized SARS-CoV-2 spike protein derived from the original Wuhan strain.

TCRbeta CDR3 regions were sequenced with the immunoSEQ Assay. After extraction, genomic DNA underwent amplification by bias-controlled multiplex PCR, followed by high-throughput sequencing. The authors processed their data as follows. Collapsing and filtering of sequences were performed to quantify the absolute abundance of each unique TCRbeta CDR3 region. T cell fraction was estimated by normalizing TCRbeta template counts to usable DNA, with usable DNA measured through amplification of reference genes found in all nucleated cells. Repertoire TCRs were annotated as SARS-CoV-2-specific when V gene, CDR3 amino acid sequence and J gene were exactly matched to a known reactive TCR set. The reference SARS-CoV-2 TCR set was obtained from MIRA and was filtered for enrichment in COVID-19-positive ImmuneCODE repertoires, whereby public or cross-reactive TCRs were removed. Using the MIRA antigens, annotated TCRs were further analysed by specific ORF or by position within an ORF. Breadth was defined as the number of annotated unique rearrangements divided by the total number of unique productive rearrangements, and depth was defined as the summed frequency of the annotated unique rearrangements. Two-sided Wilcoxon rank-sum tests were applied when comparing TCR breadth between groups. This immuneACCESS table, as held by TCRdb, lists in-frame sequences with V and J called but not all clones. Of the missing ones, under half trace to an unresolved V gene in checked studies; the others have no known cause. That table supplies the V and J calls and clone size; D and trimming were determined from the DNA. This sample comprises 380,000 or so clones, approximately 86% of them detected only once. In total, the top ten clones hold about 11% of the sample.

General study outcomes and caveats: Non-spike TCR breadth was comparable between vaccine and placebo recipients, consistent with the vaccine containing only spike. Higher spike-specific TCR breadth was observed in Ad26.COV2.S recipients than in placebo recipients (P = 0.0014). After vaccination, spike-specific CD8+ and CD4+ T cell responses were reported to show substantial breadth. Comparing responses between vaccine doses or regimens was not something the study was powered to do. It was noted by the authors that total T cell responses may have been underestimated by the TCR breadth and depth analyses.

The sequence was collected from a person aged 18-65 years who received the Ad26.COV2.S COVID-19 vaccine or a placebo. The chain links TRBV5-4 with TRBJ2-2; 9 central bases correspond to TRBD2. The input for sequencing was peripheral blood, taken in a trial of Ad26.COV2.S vaccine versus placebo. The nucleotide sequence is given as TGTGCCAGCAGCTCGGGGGGCGGGAGGGCCACCGGGGAGCTGTTTTTT. Its protein is CASSSGGGRATGELFF.